Following are 7 T cell receptor beta chains from one sample sequenced in a study of regulatory T cells in long-lasting Graves disease. As to time point: newly diagnosed GD, antithyroid drugs for less than 3 months. PBMC RNA served as the TCR library source. With iRepertoire HTBI primers and Arm-PCR of CDR3 regions, TCR beta libraries were built. TCRdb re-called the multiplex PCR reads through MiXCR, storing one row per CDR3 protein. The data hold 580,000 or so distinct CDR3 sequences, with 15% to 20% observed a single time. The same data also contributed to another study, on T cells in Graves' hyperthyroidism and ophthalmopathy.

Material: peripheral blood mononuclear cells (PBMCs), obtained at new diagnosis, from a patient treated with antithyroid drugs. The receptors derive from a man younger than 30 with Graves disease.

Of note for this clonotype: A far larger clone is just one base off, so this is likely a read error. The CDR3 DNA sequence: TGTGCCAGCAGGCACTCCACAGATACGCAGTATTTT. Protein sequence: CASRHSTDTQYF. The chain couples TRBV28 to TRBJ2-3; D unresolved. CDR3 size: 12 residues. Germline V CDR1 and CDR2: MDHEN, SYDVKM. The ends were cut back, 6 bases at V and 2 bases at J, with 6 bases in the middle.

This clonotype was observed at least ten times. The chain links TRBV18 to TRBJ1-3; no clear D. Germline CDR1 and CDR2: KGHSH and LQKENI. Trimming shortened V by 3 bases and J by 4 bases, and 10 bases separated the two germline ends. CDR3 length equals 14 residues. In DNA form, the CDR3 reads TGTGCCAGCTCACCTAGTACAGACGGAAACACCATATATTTT. Translated: CASSPSTDGNTIYF.

This rearrangement joins TRBV6-2 or TRBV6-3 to TRBJ1-1; TRBD1 matches at 10 bases. The CDR3 totals 15 residues. V trimming: 5 bases; J trimming: 3 bases; junction bases outside the gene matches: 6. In germline, CDR1 is MNHEY, CDR2 SVGEGT. The CDR3 nucleotides are TGTGCCAGCAGTCTTGAGGACAGGGGGTACACTGAAGCTTTCTTT. It encodes CASSLEDRGYTEAFF.

The chain links TRBV19 to TRBJ2-5; 7 positions agree with TRBD2. Judging by the DNA end, TRBJ2-1 fits better; the J call may be wrong. The CDR3 consists of 18 residues. Looked up from germline, CDR1 is LNHDA and CDR2 is SQIVND (reference sequence). CDR3 sequence reads: CASRPPRSAGRDFDEQFF. The CDR3 DNA reads TGTGCCAGCAGGCCCCCGAGATCAGCGGGAAGAGACTTCGATGAGCAGTTCTTC.

Many counts were recorded for this clonotype. V usage is TRBV6-2 or TRBV6-3 and J usage is TRBJ2-1; D unclear. V was trimmed by 5 bases and J by 7 bases, leaving 18 bases between them. CDR1 is MNHEY, CDR2 SVGEGT, per germline. This CDR3 has 15 amino acids. DNA for the CDR3: TGTGCCAGCAGTGAAATGGGGAACCCAATGAATGAGCAGTTCTTC. This codes for CASSEMGNPMNEQFF.

This clonotype came up many times. The chain couples TRBV6-1 to TRBJ1-5; no clear D gene. V was cut by 6 bases and J by 1 base, with 19 bases left in between. The CDR3 runs to 17 residues. Per germline, CDR1 MNHNS and CDR2 SASEGT. CDR3 bases: TGTGCCAGCAGGATGTTGAGTCTCGGTGGAAGCAATCAGCCCCAGCATTTT. Amino acids: CASRMLSLGGSNQPQHF.

Note on this clonotype: No conserved phenylalanine or tryptophan ends this CDR3, so it is likely a read error. The chain links TRBV20-1 to TRBJ2-3; D gene unclear. V was cut by 1 base and J by 4 bases, with 6 bases left in between. Germline V gene lookup returns CDR1 DFQATT and CDR2 SNEGSKA (reference sequence). CDR3 size: 12 residues. The CDR3 sequence: CSARVGADTQYS. In nucleotides, the CDR3 is TGCAGTGCTAGAGTTGGAGCAGATACGCAGTATTCT.